This entry features one TCR beta chain sequence. Samples were taken at baseline and on day 1 of cycles 4 and 7. Clones were sequenced by immunoSEQ multiplex PCR, and TCRdb holds only the in-frame ones, with some missing. Of tens of thousands of clones in the sample, about 89% were seen once. This sample is drawn from a study of OX40 agonist ivuxolimab in advanced cancers. Study overall: Prior anti-PD-1, anti-PD-L1 or anti-CTLA-4 therapy did not bar entry, and more than 35% had some.

There are 15 residues in the CDR3. Germline values: CDR1 SGHTA, CDR2 FQGTGA. V shed 5 bases and J shed 8 bases, with 19 bases lying between them. This TCR was sampled from an adult with an advanced solid tumor such as melanoma, head and neck, liver or kidney cancer. The chain uses TRBV7-3 and TRBJ2-1, with D perhaps TRBD2 (7 bases). The sample was CD4+ or CD8+ T cells sorted from blood, taken in a trial of the OX40 agonist ivuxolimab. In nucleotides, the CDR3 is TGTGCCAGCAGCCCGTATAGTACAGGGAGGGATGAGCAGTTCTTC. Its translation: CASSPYSTGRDEQFF. The full variable domain, completed using reference TRBV7-3 and TRBJ2-1, is GAGVSQTPSNKVTEKGKYVELRCDPISGHTALYWYRQSLGQGPEFLIYFQGTGAADDSGLPNDRFFAVRPEGSVSTLKIQRTERGDSAVYLCASSPYSTGRDEQFFGPGTRLTVL.